This T cell receptor (beta chain) stems from a study of cytomegalovirus exposure and HLA in healthy donors. With regard to this clone: Antigen: not known.

PCR amplification relied on 60 Vbeta primers (plus 13 Jbeta primers). Generated by immunoSEQ multiplex PCR, the TCRdb table keeps only in-frame clones and is missing some. The listing records about 160,000 clones. Germline CDR1 is MNHNS and CDR2 is SASEGT. The ends were cut back, 5 bases at V and 0 bases at J, with 10 bases in the middle. The CDR3 has 14 residues. Findings of the study overall: More than 15,000 TCR beta sequences were associated with HLA alleles at 0.05 false discovery rate in a later analysis. Earlier results showed most TCR beta V segments being productive about 87% or about 30% of the time. Later analysis identified a missense DCLRE1C variant that was linked to TCR beta V- and J-gene trimming.

The TCR comes from a woman between 55 and 75 years old in good health and CMV-seronegative. This chain uses TRBV6-1 with TRBJ1-1; D possibly corresponds to TRBD1 (5 bases). Sequencing was carried out using PBMCs. CDR3 sequence (DNA): TGTGCCAGCAGTACAGGATTTCTGAACACTGAAGCTTTCTTT. This gives the protein CASSTGFLNTEAFF.